The present T cell receptor (beta chain) was sequenced within a study of blood T cell repertoires in COVID-19 (dated by TCRdb to about 2020). At the level of the whole study: The collaborator samples originated in the United States, Italy and Spain and spanned the acute and convalescent phases of COVID-19. The material from the prospective study consisted of cDNA or gDNA derived from T cells, B-cell-depleted T cells, or PBMCs. Subjects who had been exposed to COVID-19, were actively infected with it, or had recovered from it provided the deeply sampled blood TCRbeta repertoires that made up the dataset. The repertoires were released in a freely available public database intended as a resource for research on the immune response to SARS-CoV-2. Samples were obtained from the ongoing ImmuneRACE study (first 160 participants) and from 1,254 subjects provided by 6 global collaborators. A de-identified subject ID, COVID-19 status, age in years and sex were almost always included in the sample metadata. HLA class I and class II types, where available, came from metadata supplied by the sample provider rather than from assay-based typing.

Broad study findings and their caveats: How much clinical and demographic metadata was included differed by source and by participant, and the metadata was provided uncurated.

The immunoSEQ Assay, a bias-controlled multiplex PCR, was used to amplify TCRbeta CDR3 regions from genomic DNA. Under the source paper's analysis protocol: The number of nucleated cells in each sample was estimated from the amplification of reference gene primers within the assay. To quantify the absolute abundance of each unique TCRbeta CDR3 rearrangement, sequence reads were collapsed and filtered. For each sample, productive Simpson clonality was calculated as the square root of Simpson's diversity index across productive rearrangements. In its TCRdb copy, this immuneACCESS table keeps in-frame sequences only and misses some clones. Where compared with another copy, unresolved V genes explain less than half of these, and the others have no known cause. That table gives V, J and clone size, and the DNA gave D and trimming. The sample table holds tens of thousands of clones, of which just over 85% were seen once. In total, the top ten clones hold 22% of the sample.

CDR1 and CDR2, per the germline V gene, are SGHNT and YENEEA. The CDR3 spans 14 residues, from the cysteine through the phenylalanine. Of all the DNA, just the CDR3 is kept, 42 bases in frame from base 1. Trimming at the junction amounts to 5 bases on V and 0 bases on J, and the germline ends lie 10 bases apart. Whole blood was collected in K2EDTA tubes by collaborating institutions according to the institutions' own protocols. Collaborator samples were shipped for TCRbeta analysis as frozen whole blood, isolated PBMCs, or DNA extracted from either sample type. With respect to this clone: The antigen this receptor binds is unknown. No much larger clone exists at a distance of one base, and base qualities are not known.

The receptor comes from a woman at least 80 years old in a cohort sampled during active or convalescent COVID-19. What was sequenced was peripheral blood. The chain joins TRBV11-3 to TRBJ1-1, with the D gene not confidently named. The CDR3 in this case is CASSPRGMNTEAFF. In nucleotide form, the sequence is TGTGCCAGCAGCCCCCGAGGAATGAACACTGAAGCTTTCTTT.